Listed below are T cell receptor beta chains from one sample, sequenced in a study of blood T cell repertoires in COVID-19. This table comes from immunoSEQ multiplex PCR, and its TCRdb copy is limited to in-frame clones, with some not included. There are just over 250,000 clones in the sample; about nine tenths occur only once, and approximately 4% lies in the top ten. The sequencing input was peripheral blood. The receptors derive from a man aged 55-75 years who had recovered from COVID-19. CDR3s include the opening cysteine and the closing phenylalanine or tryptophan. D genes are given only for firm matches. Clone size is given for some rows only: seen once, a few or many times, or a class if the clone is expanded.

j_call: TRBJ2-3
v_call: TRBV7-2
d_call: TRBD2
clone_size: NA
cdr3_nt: TGTGCCAGCAGCCCGAGCGGGGGCCTGGGGGCCAATACGCAGTATTTT
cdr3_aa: CASSPSGGLGANTQYF

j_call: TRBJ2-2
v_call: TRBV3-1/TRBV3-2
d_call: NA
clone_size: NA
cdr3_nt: TGTGCCAGCTCCACTCTGATCACCGGGGAGCTGTTTTTT
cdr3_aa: CASSTLITGELFF

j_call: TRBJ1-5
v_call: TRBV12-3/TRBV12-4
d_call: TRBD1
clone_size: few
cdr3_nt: TGTGCCAGCAGCGGGACAGGGAAAAAGCCCCAGCATTTT
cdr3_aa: CASSGTGKKPQHF

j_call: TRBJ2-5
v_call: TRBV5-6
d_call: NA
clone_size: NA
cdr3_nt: TGTGCCAGCAGCTTGGCAGTGGAGACCCAGTACTTC
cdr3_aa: CASSLAVETQYF

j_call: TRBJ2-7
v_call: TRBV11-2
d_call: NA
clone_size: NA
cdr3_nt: TGTGCCAGCAGCTTAGGCTTCGGTTCCTACGAGCAGTACTTC
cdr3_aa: CASSLGFGSYEQYF

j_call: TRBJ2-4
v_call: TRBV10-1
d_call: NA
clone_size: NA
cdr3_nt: TGCGCCAGCAGTGAGTCGGCGAGCGGGTTAAAAAACATTCAGTACTTC
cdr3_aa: CASSESASGLKNIQYF

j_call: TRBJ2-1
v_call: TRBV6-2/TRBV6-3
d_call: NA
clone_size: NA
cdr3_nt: TGTGCCAGCAGTAAGAATGCGGGGAAGGTGAATGAGCAGTTCTTC
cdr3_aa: CASSKNAGKVNEQFF

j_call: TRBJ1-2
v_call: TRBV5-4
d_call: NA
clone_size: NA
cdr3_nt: TGTGCCAGCAGCCCCCTACAGGGCCTCTTAGGAGGCTACACCTTC
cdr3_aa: CASSPLQGLLGGYTF

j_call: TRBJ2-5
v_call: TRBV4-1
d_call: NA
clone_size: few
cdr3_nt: TGCGCCAGCAGCCAAGCATTGGGCGTAGGGGTAGAGACCCAGTACTTC
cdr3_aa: CASSQALGVGVETQYF

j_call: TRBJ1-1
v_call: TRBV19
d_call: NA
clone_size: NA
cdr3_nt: TGTGCCAGTAGTATGACCGGGTTGAACACTGAAGCTTTCTTT
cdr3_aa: CASSMTGLNTEAFF

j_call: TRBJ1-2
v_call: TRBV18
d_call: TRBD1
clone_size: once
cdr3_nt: TGTGCCAGCTCACAGACAGGGACGTATGGCTACACCTTC
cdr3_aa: CASSQTGTYGYTF

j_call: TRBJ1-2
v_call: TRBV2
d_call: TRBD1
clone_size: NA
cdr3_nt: TGTGCCAGCAATGAGGTTCAGGGGGCAAGGTATGGCTACACCTTC
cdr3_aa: CASNEVQGARYGYTF

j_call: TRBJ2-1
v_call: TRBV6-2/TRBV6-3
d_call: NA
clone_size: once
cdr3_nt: TGTGCCAGCAGCCGCGCAGGGGCAAGTGAGCAGTTCTTC
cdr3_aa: CASSRAGASEQFF

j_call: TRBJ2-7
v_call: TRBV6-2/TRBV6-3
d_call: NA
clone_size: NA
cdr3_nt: TGTGCCAGCAGCAGCTACGCGGGGTCCTACGAGCAGTACTTC
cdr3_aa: CASSSYAGSYEQYF

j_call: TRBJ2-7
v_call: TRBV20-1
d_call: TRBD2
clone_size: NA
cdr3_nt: TGCAGTGCTAGTTTGGGACTAGCGGGGGTGGGAGAGCAGTACTTC
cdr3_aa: CSASLGLAGVGEQYF

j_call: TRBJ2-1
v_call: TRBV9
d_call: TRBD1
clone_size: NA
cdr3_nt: TGTGCCAGCAGTTTCACAGGGGGCGCTTACAATGAGCAGTTCTTC
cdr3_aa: CASSFTGGAYNEQFF

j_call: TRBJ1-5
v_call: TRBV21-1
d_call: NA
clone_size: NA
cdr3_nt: TGTGCCAGCAGCAAGGGGGACAGGGAAGGGGGCAATCAGCCCCAGCATTTT
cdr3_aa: CASSKGDREGGNQPQHF

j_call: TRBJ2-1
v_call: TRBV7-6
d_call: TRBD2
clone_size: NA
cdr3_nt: TGTGCCAGCAGCTCCTCGGGACTAGCCAGGGAAAGCTCCTACAATGAGCAGTTCTTC
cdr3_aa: CASSSSGLARESSYNEQFF

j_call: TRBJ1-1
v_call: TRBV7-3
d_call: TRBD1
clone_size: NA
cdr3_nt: TGTGCCAGCAAACAAACAGGGGGGGACACTGAAGCTTTCTTT
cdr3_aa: CASKQTGGDTEAFF

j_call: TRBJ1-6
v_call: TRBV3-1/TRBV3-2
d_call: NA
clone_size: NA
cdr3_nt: TGTGCCAGCAGCCAAGATCTCCCCGGCGGGGGTTTAAATTCACCCCTCCACTTT
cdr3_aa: CASSQDLPGGGLNSPLHF

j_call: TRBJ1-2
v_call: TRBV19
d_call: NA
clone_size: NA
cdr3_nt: TGTGCCAGTAGCCCCTCGGAGGACGGAAGAGGCTACACCTTC
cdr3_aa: CASSPSEDGRGYTF

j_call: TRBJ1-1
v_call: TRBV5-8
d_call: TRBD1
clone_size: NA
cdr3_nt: TGTGCCAGCAGTTTTCCGGGACAGGGGTCCATGAACACTGAAGCTTTCTTT
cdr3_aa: CASSFPGQGSMNTEAFF

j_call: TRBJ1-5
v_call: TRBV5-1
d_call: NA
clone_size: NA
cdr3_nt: TGCGCCAGCAGCCGCGACGGGGGTAATCAGCCCCAGCATTTT
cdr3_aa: CASSRDGGNQPQHF

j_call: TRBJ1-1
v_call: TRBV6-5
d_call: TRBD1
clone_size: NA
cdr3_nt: TGTGCCAGCACCCTGGGGGCAGGGGGGTCTGAAGCTTTCTTT
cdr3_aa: CASTLGAGGSEAFF

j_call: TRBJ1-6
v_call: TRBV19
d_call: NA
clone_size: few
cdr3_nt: TGTGCCAGTAGTACCTCGGGGTCTAATTCACCCCTCCACTTT
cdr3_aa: CASSTSGSNSPLHF

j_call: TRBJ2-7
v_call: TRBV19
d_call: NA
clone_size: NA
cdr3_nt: TGTGCCAGTAGTATCGGGCAGGGCTACGAGCAGTACTTC
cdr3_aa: CASSIGQGYEQYF

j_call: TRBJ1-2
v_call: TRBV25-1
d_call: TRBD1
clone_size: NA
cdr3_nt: TGTGCCATCGGGACAGGGGTTGGCTACACCTTC
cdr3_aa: CAIGTGVGYTF

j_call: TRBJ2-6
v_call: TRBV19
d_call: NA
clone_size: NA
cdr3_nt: TGTGCCAGTAGCAGGGGTGGGGCCAACGTCCTGACTTTC
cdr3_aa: CASSRGGANVLTF

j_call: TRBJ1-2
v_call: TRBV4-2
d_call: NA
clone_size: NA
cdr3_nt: TGTGCCAGCAGCCAAGATGGGGGGGAGGGAGCCCATGGCTACACCTTC
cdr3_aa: CASSQDGGEGAHGYTF

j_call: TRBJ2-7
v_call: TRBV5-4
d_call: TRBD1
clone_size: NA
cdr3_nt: TGTGCCAGCAGCTTACCACAGGGGGCGCTCGCGGAGCAGTACTTC
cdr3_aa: CASSLPQGALAEQYF

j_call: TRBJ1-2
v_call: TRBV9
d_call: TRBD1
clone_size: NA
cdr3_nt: TGTGCCAGCAGCGTACGCGACAGGGGGGACTATGGCTACACCTTC
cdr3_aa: CASSVRDRGDYGYTF

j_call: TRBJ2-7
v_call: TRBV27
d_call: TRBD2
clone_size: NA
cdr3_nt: TGTGCCAGCAGCCGAAGCGGGGCCCCCTACGAGCAGTACTTC
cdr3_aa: CASSRSGAPYEQYF

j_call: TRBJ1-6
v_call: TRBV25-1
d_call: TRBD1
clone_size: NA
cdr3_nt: TGTGCCAGCAGTGACTCGACAGGGGTCGGACTTTCACCCCTCCACTTT
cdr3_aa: CASSDSTGVGLSPLHF

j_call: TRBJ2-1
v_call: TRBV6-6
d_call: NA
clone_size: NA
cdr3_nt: TGTGCCAGCAGTTACCTAGCCCCCTCTTCCTACAATGAGCAGTTCTTC
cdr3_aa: CASSYLAPSSYNEQFF

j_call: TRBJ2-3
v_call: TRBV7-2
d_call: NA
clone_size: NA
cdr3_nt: TGTGCCAGCAGACCGGGGGGCCAGGGTACGCAGTATTTT
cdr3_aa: CASRPGGQGTQYF

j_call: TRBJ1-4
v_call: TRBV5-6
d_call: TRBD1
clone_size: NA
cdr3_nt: TGTGCCAGCAGCCGAGGGACAGGCTCTGAGGGAACTAATGAAAAACTGTTTTTT
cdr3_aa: CASSRGTGSEGTNEKLFF

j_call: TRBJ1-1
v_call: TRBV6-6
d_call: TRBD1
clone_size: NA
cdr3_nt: TGTGCCAGCACCTCAGACAGGGACACTGAAGCTTTCTTT
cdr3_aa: CASTSDRDTEAFF

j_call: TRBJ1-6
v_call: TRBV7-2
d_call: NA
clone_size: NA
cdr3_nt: TGTGCCAGCAGCTCCTCCGGGGGTAATTCACCCCTCCACTTT
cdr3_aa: CASSSSGGNSPLHF